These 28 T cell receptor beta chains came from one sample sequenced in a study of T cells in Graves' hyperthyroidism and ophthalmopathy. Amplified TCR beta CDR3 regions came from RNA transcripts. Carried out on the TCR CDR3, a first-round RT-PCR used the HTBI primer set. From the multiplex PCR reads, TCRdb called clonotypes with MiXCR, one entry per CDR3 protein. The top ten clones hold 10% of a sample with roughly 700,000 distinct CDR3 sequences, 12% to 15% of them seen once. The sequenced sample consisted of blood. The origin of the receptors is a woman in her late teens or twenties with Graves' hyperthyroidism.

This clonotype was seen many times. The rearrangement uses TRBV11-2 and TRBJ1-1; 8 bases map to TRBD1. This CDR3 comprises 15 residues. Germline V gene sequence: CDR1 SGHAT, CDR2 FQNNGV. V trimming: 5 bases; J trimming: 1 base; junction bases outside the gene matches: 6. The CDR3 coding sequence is TGTGCCAGCAGCCCCACGGGACAGGCGAACACTGAAGCTTTCTTT. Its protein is CASSPTGQANTEAFF. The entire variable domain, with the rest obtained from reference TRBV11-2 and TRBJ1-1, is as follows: EAGVAQSPRYKIIEKRQSVAFWCNPISGHATLYWYQQILGQGPKLLIQFQNNGVVDDSQLPKDRFSAERLKGVDSTLKIQPAKLEDSAVYLCASSPTGQANTEAFFGQGTRLTVV.

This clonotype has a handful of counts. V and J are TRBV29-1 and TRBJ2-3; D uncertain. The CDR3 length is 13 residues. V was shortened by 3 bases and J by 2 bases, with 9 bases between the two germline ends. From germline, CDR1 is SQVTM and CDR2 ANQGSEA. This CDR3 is CSVDGQVTDTQYF. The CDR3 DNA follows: TGCAGCGTTGACGGCCAGGTCACAGATACGCAGTATTTT.

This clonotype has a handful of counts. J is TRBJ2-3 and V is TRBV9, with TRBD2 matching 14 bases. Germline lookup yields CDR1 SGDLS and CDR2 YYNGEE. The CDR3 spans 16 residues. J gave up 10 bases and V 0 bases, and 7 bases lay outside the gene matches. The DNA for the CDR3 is TGTGCCAGCAGCGTAGAGGGACTAGCGGGGGCGGAAGCGCAGTATTTT. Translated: CASSVEGLAGAEAQYF.

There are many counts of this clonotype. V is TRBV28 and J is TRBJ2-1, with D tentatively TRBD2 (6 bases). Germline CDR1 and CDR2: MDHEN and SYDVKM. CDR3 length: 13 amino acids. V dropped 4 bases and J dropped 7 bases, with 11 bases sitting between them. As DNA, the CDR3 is TGTGCCAGCAGTTGGGGGACTCCGAATGAGCAGTTCTTC. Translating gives CASSWGTPNEQFF.

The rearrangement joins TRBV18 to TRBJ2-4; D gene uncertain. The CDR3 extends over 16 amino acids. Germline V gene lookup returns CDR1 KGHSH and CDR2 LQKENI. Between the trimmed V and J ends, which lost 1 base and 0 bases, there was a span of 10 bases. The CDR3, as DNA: TGTGCCAGCTCACCACAGGCAGCTCTAGCCAAAAACATTCAGTACTTC. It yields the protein CASSPQAALAKNIQYF.

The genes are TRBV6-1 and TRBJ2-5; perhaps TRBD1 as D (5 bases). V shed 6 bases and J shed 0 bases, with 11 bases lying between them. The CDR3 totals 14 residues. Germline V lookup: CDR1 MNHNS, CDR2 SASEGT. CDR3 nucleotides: TGTGCCAGCAGGACGACAGATAACCAAGAGACCCAGTACTTC. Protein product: CASRTTDNQETQYF.

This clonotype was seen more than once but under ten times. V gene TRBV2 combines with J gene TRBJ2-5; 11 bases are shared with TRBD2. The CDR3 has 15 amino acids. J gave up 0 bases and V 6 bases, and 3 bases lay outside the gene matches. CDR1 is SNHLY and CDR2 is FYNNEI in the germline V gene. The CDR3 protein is CASRRLAGHQETQYF. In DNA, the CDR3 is TGTGCCAGCAGACGACTAGCGGGACACCAAGAGACCCAGTACTTC.

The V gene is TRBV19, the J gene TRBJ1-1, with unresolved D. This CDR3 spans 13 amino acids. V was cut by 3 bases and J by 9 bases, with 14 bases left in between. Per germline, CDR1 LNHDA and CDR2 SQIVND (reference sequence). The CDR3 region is CASSIGLAVKAFF. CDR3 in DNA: TGTGCCAGTAGTATTGGGTTAGCAGTCAAAGCTTTCTTT.

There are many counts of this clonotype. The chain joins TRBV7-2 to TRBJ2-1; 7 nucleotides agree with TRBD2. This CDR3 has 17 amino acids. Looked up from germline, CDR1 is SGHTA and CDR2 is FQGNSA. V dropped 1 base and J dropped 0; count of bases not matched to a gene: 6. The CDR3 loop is CASSLVGGGSSYNEQFF. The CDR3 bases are TGTGCCAGCAGCTTAGTGGGCGGCGGGAGCTCCTACAATGAGCAGTTCTTC. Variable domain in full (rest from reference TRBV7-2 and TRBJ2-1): GAGVSQSPSNKVTEKGKDVELRCDPISGHTALYWYRQSLGQGLEFLIYFQGNSAPDKSGLPSDRFSAERTGGSVSTLTIQRTQQEDSAVYLCASSLVGGGSSYNEQFFGPGTRLTVL.

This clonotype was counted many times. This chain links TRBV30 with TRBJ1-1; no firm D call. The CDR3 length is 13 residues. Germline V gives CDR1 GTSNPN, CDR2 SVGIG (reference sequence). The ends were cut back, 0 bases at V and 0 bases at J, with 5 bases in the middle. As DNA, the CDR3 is TGTGCCTGGAGTGTAACCCTGAACACTGAAGCTTTCTTT. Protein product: CAWSVTLNTEAFF.

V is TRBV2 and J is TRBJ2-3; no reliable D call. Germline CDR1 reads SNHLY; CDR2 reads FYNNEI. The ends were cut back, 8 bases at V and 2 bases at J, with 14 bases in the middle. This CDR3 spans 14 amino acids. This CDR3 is CASGSGHSTDTQYF. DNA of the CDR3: TGTGCCAGCGGCTCGGGTCACTCCACAGATACGCAGTATTTT. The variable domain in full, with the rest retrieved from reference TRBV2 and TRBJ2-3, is EPEVTQTPSHQVTQMGQEVILRCVPISNHLYFYWYRQILGQKVEFLVSFYNNEISEKSEIFDDQFSVERPDGSNFTLKIRSTKLEDSAMYFCASGSGHSTDTQYFGPGTRLTVL.

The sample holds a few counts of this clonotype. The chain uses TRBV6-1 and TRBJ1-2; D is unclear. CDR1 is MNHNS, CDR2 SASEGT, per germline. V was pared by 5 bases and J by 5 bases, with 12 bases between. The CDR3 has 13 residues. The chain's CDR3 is CASSYNAQYGYTF. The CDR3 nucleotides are TGTGCCAGCAGTTACAACGCTCAATATGGCTACACCTTC.

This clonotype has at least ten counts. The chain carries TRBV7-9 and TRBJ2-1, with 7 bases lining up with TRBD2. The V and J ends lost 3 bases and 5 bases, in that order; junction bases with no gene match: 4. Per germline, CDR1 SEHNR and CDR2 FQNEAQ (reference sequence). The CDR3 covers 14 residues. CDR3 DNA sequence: TGTGCCAGCAGCTTCTGGACTAGGGACAATGAGCAGTTCTTC. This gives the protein CASSFWTRDNEQFF.

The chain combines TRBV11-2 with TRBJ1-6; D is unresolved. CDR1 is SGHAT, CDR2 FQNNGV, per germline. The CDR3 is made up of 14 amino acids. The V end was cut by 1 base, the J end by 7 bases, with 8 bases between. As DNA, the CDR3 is TGTGCCAGCAGCTTAGTGTCCAGCAATTCACCCCTCCACTTT. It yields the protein CASSLVSSNSPLHF. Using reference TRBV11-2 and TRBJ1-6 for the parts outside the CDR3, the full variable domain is EAGVAQSPRYKIIEKRQSVAFWCNPISGHATLYWYQQILGQGPKLLIQFQNNGVVDDSQLPKDRFSAERLKGVDSTLKIQPAKLEDSAVYLCASSLVSSNSPLHFGNGTRLTVT.

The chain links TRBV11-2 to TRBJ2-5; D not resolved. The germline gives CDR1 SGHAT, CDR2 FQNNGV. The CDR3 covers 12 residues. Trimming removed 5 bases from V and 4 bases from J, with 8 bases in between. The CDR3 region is CASSRHAETQYF. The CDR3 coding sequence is TGTGCCAGCAGCCGCCATGCAGAGACCCAGTACTTC.

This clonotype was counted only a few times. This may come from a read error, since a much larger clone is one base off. The CDR3 protein is CASSLAKGNEQYF. The CDR3 bases are TGTGCCAGCAGCTTAGCCAAAGGGAATGAGCAGTACTTC. The genes are TRBV11-3 and TRBJ2-7; D gene unclear. V shed 1 base and J shed 7 bases, with 11 bases lying between them. CDR3 size: 13 residues. Germline V lookup: CDR1 SGHNT, CDR2 YENEEA.

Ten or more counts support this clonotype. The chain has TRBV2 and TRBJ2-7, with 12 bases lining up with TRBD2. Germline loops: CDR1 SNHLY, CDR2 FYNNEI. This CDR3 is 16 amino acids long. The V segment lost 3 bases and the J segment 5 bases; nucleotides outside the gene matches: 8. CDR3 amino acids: CASSDIGASGRDEQYF. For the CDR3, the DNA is TGTGCCAGCAGTGATATCGGGGCTAGCGGGAGGGACGAGCAGTACTTC.

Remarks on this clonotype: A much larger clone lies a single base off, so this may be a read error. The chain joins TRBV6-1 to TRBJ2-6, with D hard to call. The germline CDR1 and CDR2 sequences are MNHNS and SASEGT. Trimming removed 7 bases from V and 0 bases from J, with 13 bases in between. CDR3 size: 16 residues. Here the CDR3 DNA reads TGTGCCAGCAATATCATCCCGGGCTCTGGGGCCAACGTCCTGACTTTC. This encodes CASNIIPGSGANVLTF.

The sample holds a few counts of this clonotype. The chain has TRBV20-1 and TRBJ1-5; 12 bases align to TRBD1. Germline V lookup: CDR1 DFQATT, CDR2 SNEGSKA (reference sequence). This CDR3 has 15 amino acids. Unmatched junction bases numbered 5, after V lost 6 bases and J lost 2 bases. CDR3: CSATGTGGGNQPQHF. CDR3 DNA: TGCAGTGCAACAGGGACAGGGGGCGGCAATCAGCCCCAGCATTTT.

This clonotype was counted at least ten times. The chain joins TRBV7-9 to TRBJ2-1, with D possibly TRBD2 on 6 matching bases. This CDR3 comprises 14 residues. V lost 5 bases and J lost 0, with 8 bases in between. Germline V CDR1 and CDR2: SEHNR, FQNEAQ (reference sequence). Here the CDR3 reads CASSRGSSYNEQFF. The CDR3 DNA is TGTGCCAGCAGCCGGGGGAGCTCCTACAATGAGCAGTTCTTC.

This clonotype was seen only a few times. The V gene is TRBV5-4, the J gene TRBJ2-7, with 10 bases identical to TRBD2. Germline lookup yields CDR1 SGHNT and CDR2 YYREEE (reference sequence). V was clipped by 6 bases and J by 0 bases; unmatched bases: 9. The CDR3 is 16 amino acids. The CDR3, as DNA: TGTGCCAGCACCCGAGCGGGGGGGACGAACTCCTACGAGCAGTACTTC. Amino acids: CASTRAGGTNSYEQYF.

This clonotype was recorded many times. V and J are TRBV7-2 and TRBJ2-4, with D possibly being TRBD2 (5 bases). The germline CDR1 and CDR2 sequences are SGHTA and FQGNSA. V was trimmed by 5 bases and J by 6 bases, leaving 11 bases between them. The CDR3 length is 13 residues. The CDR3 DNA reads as TGTGCCAGCAGCACGGGAAACGCAAACATTCAGTACTTC. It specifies CASSTGNANIQYF.

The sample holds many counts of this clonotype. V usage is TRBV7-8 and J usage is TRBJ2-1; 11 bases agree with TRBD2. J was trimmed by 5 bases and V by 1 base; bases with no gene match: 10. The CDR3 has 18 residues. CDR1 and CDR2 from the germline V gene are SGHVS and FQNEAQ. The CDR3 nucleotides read TGTGCCAGCAGCTTAGTGGCTAGCGGGAGGCCCCCCCACAATGAGCAGTTCTTC. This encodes CASSLVASGRPPHNEQFF.

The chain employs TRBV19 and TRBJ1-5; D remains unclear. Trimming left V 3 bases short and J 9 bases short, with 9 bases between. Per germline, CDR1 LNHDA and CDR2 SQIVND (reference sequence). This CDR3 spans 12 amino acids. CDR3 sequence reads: CASSIREGPQHF. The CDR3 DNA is TGTGCCAGTAGTATTAGGGAGGGGCCCCAGCATTTT.

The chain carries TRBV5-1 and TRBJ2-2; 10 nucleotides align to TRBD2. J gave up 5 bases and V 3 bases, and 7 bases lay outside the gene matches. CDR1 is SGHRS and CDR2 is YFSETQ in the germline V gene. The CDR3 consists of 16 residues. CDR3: CASSWTSGDFTGELFF. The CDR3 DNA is TGCGCCAGCAGCTGGACTAGCGGCGATTTTACCGGGGAGCTGTTTTTT.

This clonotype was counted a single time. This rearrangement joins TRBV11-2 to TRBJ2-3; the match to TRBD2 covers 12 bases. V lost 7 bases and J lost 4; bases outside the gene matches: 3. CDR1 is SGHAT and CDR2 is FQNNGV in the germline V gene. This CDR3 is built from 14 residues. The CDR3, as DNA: TGTGCCAGCAAAGGACTAGCGGGGTCAGATACGCAGTATTTT. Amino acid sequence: CASKGLAGSDTQYF.

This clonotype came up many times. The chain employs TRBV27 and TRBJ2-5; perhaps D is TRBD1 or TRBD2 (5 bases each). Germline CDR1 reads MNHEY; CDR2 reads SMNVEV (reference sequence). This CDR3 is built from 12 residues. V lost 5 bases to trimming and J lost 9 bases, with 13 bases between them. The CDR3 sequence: CASSPTGTSQYF. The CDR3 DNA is TGTGCCAGCAGTCCCACGGGGACGTCCCAGTACTTC.

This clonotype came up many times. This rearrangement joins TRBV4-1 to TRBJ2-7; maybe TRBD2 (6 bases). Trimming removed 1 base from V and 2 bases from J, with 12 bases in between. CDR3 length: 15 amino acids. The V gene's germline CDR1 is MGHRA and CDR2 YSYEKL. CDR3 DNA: TGCGCCAGCAGCCAAGTTAGGGCGGGAACCTACGAGCAGTACTTC. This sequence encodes CASSQVRAGTYEQYF.